This T cell receptor (beta chain) was documented in a study of blood T cell repertoires in COVID-19. Overall study: Sources were T cells, B-cell-depleted T cells, or PBMCs; the material itself was cDNA or gDNA.

Trimming shortened V by 2 bases and J by 8 bases, and 19 bases separated the two germline ends. CDR1 and CDR2 from the germline V gene are SGHVS and FQNEAQ. CDR3 length: 15 amino acids. Study members were between about 18 and 89 years old and lived in some 22 US regions. Some clones are missing from TCRdb's copy, which holds only in-frame ones; the method was immunoSEQ multiplex PCR. The sample includes 240,000 or so clones, about 90% of them seen just once. The clonotype originates from a man in his fifties who had been exposed to COVID-19. Sequenced sample: PBMCs or T cells enriched from blood (not recorded which). V usage is TRBV7-8 and J usage is TRBJ2-7, with a weak D call TRBD2 (6 bases). The CDR3 region is CASSLNDATGSQQYF. For the CDR3, the DNA is TGTGCCAGCAGCTTAAATGATGCGACCGGGAGCCAGCAGTACTTC. Supplemented by reference TRBV7-8 and TRBJ2-7, the full variable domain reads GAGVSQSPRYKVAKRGQDVALRCDPISGHVSLFWYQQALGQGPEFLTYFQNEAQLDKSGLPSDRFFAERPEGSVSTLKIQRTQQEDSAVYLCASSLNDATGSQQYFGPGTRLTVT.